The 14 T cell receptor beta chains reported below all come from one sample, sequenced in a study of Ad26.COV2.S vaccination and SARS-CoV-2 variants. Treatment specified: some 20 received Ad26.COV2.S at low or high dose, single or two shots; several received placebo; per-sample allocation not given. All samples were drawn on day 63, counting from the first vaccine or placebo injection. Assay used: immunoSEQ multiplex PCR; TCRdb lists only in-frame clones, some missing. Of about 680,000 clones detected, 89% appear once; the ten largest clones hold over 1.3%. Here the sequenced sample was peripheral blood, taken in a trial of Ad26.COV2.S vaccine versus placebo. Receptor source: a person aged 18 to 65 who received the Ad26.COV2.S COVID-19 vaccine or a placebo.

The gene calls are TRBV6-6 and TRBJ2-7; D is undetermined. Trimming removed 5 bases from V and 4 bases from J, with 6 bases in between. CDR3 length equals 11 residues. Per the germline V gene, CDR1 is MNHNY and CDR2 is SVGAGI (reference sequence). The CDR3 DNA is TGTGCCAGCAGTACCCAATACGAGCAGTACTTC. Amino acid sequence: CASSTQYEQYF.

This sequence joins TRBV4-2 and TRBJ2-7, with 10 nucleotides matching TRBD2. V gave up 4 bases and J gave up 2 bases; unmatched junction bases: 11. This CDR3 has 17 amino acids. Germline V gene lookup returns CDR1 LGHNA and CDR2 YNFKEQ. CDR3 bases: TGTGCCAGCAGCCTCATTCCCGGGACTAGCGATACCTACGAGCAGTACTTC. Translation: CASSLIPGTSDTYEQYF.

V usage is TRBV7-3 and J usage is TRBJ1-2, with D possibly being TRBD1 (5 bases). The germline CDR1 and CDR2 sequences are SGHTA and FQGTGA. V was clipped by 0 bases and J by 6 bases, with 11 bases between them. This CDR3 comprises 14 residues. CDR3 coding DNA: TGTGCCAGCAGCTTAACGGGACCGGGAGATGGCTACACCTTC. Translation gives CASSLTGPGDGYTF.

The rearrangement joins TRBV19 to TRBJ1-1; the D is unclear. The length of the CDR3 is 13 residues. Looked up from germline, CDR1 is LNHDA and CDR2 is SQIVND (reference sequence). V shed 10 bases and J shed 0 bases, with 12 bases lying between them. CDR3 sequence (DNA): TGTGCCACCAAGACGGCTCTGAACACTGAAGCTTTCTTT. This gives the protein CATKTALNTEAFF. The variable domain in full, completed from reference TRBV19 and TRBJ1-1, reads DGGITQSPKYLFRKEGQNVTLSCEQNLNHDAMYWYRQDPGQGLRLIYYSQIVNDFQKGDIAEGYSVSREKKESFPLTVTSAQKNPTAFYLCATKTALNTEAFFGQGTRLTVV.

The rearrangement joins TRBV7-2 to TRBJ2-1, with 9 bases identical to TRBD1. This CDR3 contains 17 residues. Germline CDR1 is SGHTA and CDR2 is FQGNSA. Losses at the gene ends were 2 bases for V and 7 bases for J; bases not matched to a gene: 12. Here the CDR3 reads CASSLSSRDRGKNEQFF. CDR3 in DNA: TGTGCCAGCAGCTTAAGTTCGCGTGACAGGGGGAAGAATGAGCAGTTCTTC.

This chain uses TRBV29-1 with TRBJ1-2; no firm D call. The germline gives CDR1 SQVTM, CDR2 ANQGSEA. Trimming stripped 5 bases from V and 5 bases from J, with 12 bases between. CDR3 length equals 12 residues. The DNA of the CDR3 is TGCAGCGTTAAATATATGGGGTATGGCTACACCTTC. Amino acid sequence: CSVKYMGYGYTF.

CDR3 loop: CAWSGGVAPQETQYF. CDR3 bases: TGTGCCTGGAGTGGCGGGGTGGCCCCCCAAGAGACCCAGTACTTC. V and J are TRBV30 and TRBJ2-5; weak D call: TRBD2 (6 bases). Germline V CDR1 and CDR2: GTSNPN, SVGIG (reference sequence). The CDR3 loop spans 15 amino acids. Trimming removed 1 base at V and 1 base at J, with 13 bases between.

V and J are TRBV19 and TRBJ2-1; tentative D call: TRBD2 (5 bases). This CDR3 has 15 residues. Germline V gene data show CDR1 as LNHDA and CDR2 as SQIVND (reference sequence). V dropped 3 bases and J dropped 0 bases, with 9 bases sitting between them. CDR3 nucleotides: TGTGCCAGTAGTATCGCGGGTTACTCCTACAATGAGCAGTTCTTC. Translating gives CASSIAGYSYNEQFF.

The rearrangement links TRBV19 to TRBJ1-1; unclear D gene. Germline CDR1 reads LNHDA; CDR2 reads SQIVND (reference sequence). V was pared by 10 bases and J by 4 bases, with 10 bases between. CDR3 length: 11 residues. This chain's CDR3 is CAISDFTEAFF. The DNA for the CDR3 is TGTGCCATTTCGGACTTCACTGAAGCTTTCTTT.

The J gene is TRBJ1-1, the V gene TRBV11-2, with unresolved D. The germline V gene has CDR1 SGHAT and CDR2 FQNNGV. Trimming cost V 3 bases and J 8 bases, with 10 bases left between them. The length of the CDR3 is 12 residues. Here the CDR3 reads CASSFRPGEAFF. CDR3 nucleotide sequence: TGTGCCAGCAGCTTCCGGCCCGGCGAAGCTTTCTTT.

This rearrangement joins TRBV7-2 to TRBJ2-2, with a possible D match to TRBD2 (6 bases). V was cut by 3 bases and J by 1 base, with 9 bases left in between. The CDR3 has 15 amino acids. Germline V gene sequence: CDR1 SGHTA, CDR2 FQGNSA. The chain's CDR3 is CASSFRERNTGELFF. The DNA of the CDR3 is TGTGCCAGCAGCTTTCGGGAGAGGAACACCGGGGAGCTGTTTTTT.

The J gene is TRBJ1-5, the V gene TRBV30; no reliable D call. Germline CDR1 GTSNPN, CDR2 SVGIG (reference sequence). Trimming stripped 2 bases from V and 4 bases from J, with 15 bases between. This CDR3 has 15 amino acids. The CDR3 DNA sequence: TGTGCCTGGAGTCCCCCGACGGGGTGGAATCAGCCCCAGCATTTT. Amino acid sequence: CAWSPPTGWNQPQHF.

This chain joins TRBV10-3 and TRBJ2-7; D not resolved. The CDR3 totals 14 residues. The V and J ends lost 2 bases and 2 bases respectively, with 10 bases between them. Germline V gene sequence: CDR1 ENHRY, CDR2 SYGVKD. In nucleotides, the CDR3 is TGTGCCATCAGTGAGACCAGCGCGCCCTACGAGCAGTACTTC. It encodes CAISETSAPYEQYF.

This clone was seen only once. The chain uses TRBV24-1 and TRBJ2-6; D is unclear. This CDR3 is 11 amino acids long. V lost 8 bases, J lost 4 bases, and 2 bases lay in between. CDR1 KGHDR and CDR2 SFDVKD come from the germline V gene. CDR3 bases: TGTGCCACCACCGGGGCCAACGTCCTGACTTTC. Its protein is CATTGANVLTF.